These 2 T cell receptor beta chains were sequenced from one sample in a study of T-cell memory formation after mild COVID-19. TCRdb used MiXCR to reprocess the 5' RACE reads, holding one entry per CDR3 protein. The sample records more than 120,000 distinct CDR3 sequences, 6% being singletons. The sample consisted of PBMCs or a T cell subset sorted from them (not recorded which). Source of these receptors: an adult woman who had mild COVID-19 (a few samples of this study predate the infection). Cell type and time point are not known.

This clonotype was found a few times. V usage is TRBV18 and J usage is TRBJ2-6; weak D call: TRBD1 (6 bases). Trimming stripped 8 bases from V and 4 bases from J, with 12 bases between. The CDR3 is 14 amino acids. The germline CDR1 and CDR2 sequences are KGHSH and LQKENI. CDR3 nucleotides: TGTGCCAGCACCCAGGGGATAGGGGCCAACGTCCTGACTTTC. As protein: CASTQGIGANVLTF.

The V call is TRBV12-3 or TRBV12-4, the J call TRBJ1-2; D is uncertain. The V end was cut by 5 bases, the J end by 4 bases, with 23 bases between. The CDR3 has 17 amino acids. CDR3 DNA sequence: TGTGCCAGCAGTACAAGCCCATGGTATCTATCGACCTATGGCTACACCTTC. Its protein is CASSTSPWYLSTYGYTF.